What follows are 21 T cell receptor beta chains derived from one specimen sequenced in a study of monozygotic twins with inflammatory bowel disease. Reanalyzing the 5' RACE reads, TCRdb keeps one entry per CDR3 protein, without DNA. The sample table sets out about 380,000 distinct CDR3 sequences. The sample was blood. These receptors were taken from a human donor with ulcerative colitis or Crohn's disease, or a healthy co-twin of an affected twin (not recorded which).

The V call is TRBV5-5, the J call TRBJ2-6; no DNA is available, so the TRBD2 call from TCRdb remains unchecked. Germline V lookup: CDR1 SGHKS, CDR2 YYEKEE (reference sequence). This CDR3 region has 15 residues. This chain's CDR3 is CASSLDPALNGVLTF.

The CDR3 reads CASSLDLWGGRTDTQYF. This chain links TRBV5-1 with TRBJ2-3; the D call of TRBD1 rests on TCRdb alone, since no DNA is present to check it. This CDR3 contains 17 residues. The germline V gene encodes CDR1 SGHRS and CDR2 YFSETQ.

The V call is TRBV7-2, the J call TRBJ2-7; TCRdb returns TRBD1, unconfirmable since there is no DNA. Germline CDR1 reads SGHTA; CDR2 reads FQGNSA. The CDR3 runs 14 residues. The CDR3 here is CASSLTGGGYEQYF. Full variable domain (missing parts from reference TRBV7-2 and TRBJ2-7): GAGVSQSPSNKVTEKGKDVELRCDPISGHTALYWYRQSLGQGLEFLIYFQGNSAPDKSGLPSDRFSAERTGGSVSTLTIQRTQQEDSAVYLCASSLTGGGYEQYFGPGTRLTVT.

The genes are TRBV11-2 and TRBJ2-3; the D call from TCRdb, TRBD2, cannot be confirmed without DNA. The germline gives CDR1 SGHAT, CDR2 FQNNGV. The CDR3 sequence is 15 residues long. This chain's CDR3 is CASSLGGGITDTQYF.

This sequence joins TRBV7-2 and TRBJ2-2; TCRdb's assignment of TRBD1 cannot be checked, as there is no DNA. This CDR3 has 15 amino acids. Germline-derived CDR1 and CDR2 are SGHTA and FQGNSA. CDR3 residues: CASSLSGARTGELFF. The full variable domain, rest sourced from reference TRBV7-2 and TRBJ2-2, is GAGVSQSPSNKVTEKGKDVELRCDPISGHTALYWYRQSLGQGLEFLIYFQGNSAPDKSGLPSDRFSAERTGGSVSTLTIQRTQQEDSAVYLCASSLSGARTGELFFGEGSRLTVL.

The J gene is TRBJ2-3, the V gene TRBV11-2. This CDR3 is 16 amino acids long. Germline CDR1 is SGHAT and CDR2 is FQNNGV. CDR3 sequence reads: CASAGLRVSSTDTQYF.

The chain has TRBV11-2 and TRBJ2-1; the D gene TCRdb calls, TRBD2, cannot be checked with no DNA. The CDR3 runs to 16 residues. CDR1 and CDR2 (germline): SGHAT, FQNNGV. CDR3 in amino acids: CASSFRAGTSYNEQFF.

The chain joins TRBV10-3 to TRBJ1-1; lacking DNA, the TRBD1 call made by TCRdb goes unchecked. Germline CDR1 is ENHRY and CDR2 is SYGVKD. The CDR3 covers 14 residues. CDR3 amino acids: CAISMDREGTEAFF.

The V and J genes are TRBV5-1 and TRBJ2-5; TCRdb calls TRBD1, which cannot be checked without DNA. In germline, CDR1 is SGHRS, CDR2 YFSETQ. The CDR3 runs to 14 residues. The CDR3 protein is CASSRGTVEETQYF.

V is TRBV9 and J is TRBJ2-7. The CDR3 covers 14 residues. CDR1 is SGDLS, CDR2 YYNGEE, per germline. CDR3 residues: CASSVGGSSYEQYF.

The CDR3 region is CAISERVGQNYGYTF. The rearrangement links TRBV10-3 to TRBJ1-2; there is no DNA to check the TCRdb D call of TRBD1. From germline, CDR1 is ENHRY and CDR2 SYGVKD. This CDR3 spans 15 amino acids.

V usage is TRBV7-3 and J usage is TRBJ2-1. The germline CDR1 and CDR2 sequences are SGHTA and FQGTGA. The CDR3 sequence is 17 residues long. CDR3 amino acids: CASSTKGSTSSYNEQFF.

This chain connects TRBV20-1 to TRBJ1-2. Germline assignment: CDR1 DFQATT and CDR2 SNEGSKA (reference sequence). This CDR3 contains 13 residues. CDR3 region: CSAFQTPNYGYTF.

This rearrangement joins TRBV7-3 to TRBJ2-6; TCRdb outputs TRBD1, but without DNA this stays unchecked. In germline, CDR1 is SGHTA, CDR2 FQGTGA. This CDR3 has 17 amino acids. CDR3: CASSLIGGSSGANVLTF.

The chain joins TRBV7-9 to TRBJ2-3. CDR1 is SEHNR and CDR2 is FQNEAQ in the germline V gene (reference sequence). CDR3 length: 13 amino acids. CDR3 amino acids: CASSLVPIHTQYF.

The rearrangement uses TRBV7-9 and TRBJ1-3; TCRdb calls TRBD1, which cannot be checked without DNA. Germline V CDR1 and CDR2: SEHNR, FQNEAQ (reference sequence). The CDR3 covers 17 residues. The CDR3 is CASRIGTGGAARNTIYF.

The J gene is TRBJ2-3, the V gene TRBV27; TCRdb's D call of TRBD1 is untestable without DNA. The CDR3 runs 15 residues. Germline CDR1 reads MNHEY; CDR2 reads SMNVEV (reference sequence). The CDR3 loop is CASSLERGGTDTQYF.

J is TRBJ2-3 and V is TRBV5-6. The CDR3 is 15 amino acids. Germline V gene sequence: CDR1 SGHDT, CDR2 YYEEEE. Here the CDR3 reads CASSLAIGELDTQYF.

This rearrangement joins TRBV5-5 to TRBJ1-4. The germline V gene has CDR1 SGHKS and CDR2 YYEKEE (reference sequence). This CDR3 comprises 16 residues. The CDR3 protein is CASSLNPYATNEKLFF.

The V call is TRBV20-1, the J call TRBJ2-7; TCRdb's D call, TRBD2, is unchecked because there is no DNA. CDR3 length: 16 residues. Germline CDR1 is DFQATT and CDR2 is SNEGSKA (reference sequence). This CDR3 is CSARVVGGPIPYEQYF.

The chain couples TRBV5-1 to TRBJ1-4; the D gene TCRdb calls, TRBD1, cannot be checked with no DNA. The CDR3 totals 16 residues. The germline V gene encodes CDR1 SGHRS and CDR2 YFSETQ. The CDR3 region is CASSSGDSATNEKLFF. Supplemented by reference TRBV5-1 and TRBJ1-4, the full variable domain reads KAGVTQTPRYLIKTRGQQVTLSCSPISGHRSVSWYQQTPGQGLQFLFEYFSETQRNKGNFPGRFSGRQFSNSRSEMNVSTLELGDSALYLCASSSGDSATNEKLFFGSGTQLSVL.